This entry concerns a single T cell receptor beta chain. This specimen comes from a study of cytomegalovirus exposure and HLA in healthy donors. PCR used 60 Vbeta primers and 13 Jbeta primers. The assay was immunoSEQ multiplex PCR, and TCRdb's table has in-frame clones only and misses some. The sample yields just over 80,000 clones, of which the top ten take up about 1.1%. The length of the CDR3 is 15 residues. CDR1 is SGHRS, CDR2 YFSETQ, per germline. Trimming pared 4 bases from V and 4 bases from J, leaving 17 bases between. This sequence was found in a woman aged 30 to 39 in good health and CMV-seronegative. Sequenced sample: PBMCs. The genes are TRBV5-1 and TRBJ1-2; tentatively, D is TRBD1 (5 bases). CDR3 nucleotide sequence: TGCGCCAGCAGCCCCCGGAAGGGGACTGCCTATGGCTACACCTTC. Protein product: CASSPRKGTAYGYTF.